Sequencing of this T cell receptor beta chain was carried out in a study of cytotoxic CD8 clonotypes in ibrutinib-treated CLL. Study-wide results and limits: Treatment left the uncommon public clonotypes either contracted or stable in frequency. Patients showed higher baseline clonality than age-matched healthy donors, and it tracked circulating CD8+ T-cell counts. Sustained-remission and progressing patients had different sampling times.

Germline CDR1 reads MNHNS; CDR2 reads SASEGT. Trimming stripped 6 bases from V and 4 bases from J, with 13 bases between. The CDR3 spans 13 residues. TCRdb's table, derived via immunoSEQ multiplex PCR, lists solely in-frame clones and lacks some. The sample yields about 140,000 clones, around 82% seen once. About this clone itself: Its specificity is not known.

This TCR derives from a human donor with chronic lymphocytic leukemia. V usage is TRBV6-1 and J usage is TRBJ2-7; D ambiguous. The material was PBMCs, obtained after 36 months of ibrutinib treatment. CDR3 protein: CASSELGIYEQYF. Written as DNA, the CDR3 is TGTGCCAGCAGCGAGCTAGGGATATACGAGCAGTACTTC.